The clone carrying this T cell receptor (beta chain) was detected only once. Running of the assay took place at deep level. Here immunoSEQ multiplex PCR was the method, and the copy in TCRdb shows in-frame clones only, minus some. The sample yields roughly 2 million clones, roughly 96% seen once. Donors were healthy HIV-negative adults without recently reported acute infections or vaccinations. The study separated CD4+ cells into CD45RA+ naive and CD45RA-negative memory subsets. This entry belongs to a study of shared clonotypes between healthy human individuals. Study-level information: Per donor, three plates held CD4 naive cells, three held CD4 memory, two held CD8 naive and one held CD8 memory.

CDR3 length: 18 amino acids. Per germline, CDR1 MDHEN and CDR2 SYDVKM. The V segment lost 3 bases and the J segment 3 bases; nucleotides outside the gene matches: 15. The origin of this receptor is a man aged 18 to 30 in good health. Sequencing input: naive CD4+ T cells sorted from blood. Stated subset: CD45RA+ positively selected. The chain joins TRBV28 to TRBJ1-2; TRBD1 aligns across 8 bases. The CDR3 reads CASSLMFDLGTGDYGYTF. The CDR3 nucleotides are TGTGCCAGCAGTTTGATGTTCGACCTCGGGACAGGAGACTATGGCTACACCTTC.